These T cell receptor beta chains were read from a single sample in a study of T cell repertoires in cytomegalovirus infection. TCRdb called the reads again in MiXCR, with one record for every CDR3 protein. The sample has more than 150,000 distinct CDR3 sequences, 28% seen once. The specimen was PBMCs. All receptors come from a human donor in good health (CMV status not recorded). Some clones in this sample may be carry-over from other donors' samples. CDR3s include the opening cysteine and the closing phenylalanine or tryptophan. Fields, in order: V gene, clone size, J gene, D gene, CDR3 protein, CDR3 DNA. A D gene is named only where the DNA matches it firmly. Expanded clones are given a class, and other clones once, few, many or no size at all.

TRBV7-2	many	TRBJ1-2	NA	CASSPKGGIHGYTF	TGTGCCAGCAGCCCGAAGGGGGGGATTCATGGCTACACCTTC
TRBV5-4	few	TRBJ1-1	NA	CASRSTGNTEAFF	TGTGCCAGCAGGTCCACCGGGAACACTGAAGCTTTCTTT
TRBV7-2	many	TRBJ2-1	NA	CASSYTVLPGNEQFF	TGTGCCAGCAGCTACACAGTTCTTCCCGGGAATGAGCAGTTCTTC
TRBV7-3	NA	TRBJ1-5	NA	CASSLRGESQPQHF	TGTGCCAGCAGCCTAAGGGGGGAATCCCAGCCCCAGCATTTT
TRBV7-2	many	TRBJ1-1	NA	CASTGGGESAEAFF	TGTGCCAGCACCGGGGGGGGGGAGAGCGCTGAAGCTTTCTTT
TRBV7-6	NA	TRBJ2-3	NA	CASSLRGAGTDTQYF	TGTGCCAGCAGCTTACGGGGGGCCGGCACAGATACGCAGTATTTT
TRBV19	few	TRBJ1-1	TRBD1	CASGGTYRGLTEAFF	TGTGCCTCCGGGGGTACCTACAGGGGGTTAACTGAAGCTTTCTTT
TRBV12-5	NA	TRBJ1-2	NA	CASGLVVGRAYGYTF	TGTGCTAGTGGTTTGGTGGTTGGCAGGGCCTATGGCTACACCTTC
TRBV10-3	few	TRBJ2-2	NA	CAIMGSGTKNTGELFF	TGTGCCATCATGGGGTCCGGGACAAAGAACACCGGGGAGCTGTTTTTT
TRBV5-8	once	TRBJ1-5	NA	CASSLALDPPRPQHF	TGTGCCAGCAGCTTGGCCTTGGATCCCCCCCGGCCCCAGCATTTT
TRBV12-3/TRBV12-4	NA	TRBJ2-2	NA	CASSLVLSGYTGELFF	TGTGCCAGCAGTTTGGTCTTATCGGGGTACACCGGGGAGCTGTTTTTT
TRBV6-8	NA	TRBJ2-7	NA	CASTKGRNYEQYF	TGTGCCAGCACCAAAGGGCGAAATTACGAGCAGTACTTC
TRBV11-1	few	TRBJ2-5	NA	CASSGGRETQYF	TGTGCCAGCAGCGGAGGGCGGGAGACCCAGTACTTC
TRBV6-2/TRBV6-3	few	TRBJ1-1	TRBD1	CASRRQGAEGTEAFF	TGTGCCAGCAGGAGACAGGGGGCGGAGGGAACTGAAGCTTTCTTT
TRBV5-5	few	TRBJ1-1	NA	CASSWQGAINTEAFF	TGTGCCAGCAGCTGGCAGGGAGCCATCAACACTGAAGCTTTCTTT
TRBV11-1	NA	TRBJ1-1	NA	CASLAASKTEAFF	TGTGCCAGCCTTGCGGCGTCGAAGACTGAAGCTTTCTTT
TRBV30	NA	TRBJ2-3	NA	CAWSLRGATDTQYF	TGTGCCTGGAGTCTCCGAGGGGCCACAGATACGCAGTATTTT
TRBV15	few	TRBJ2-7	TRBD1	CATSRGRDRSYEQYF	TGTGCCACCAGCAGAGGACGGGACAGGTCCTACGAGCAGTACTTC
TRBV19	NA	TRBJ2-7	TRBD1	CASSTRDSPYEQYF	TGTGCCAGTAGTACCCGGGACAGTCCCTACGAGCAGTACTTC
TRBV9	few	TRBJ2-7	NA	CASSSVGREQYF	TGTGCCAGCAGCTCCGTCGGCCGTGAGCAGTACTTC
TRBV12-5	many	TRBJ1-3	NA	CASVPALGNTRSGNTIYF	TGTGCTAGTGTCCCCGCATTAGGGAACACACGCTCTGGAAACACCATATATTTT
TRBV12-3/TRBV12-4	few	TRBJ2-7	NA	CASSPRGAEEQYF	TGTGCCAGCAGCCCAAGGGGTGCTGAGGAGCAGTACTTC
TRBV5-8	NA	TRBJ2-5	TRBD1	CASSKGQGQETQYF	TGTGCCAGCAGCAAGGGACAGGGCCAAGAGACCCAGTACTTC
TRBV4-1	NA	TRBJ1-1	TRBD1	CASRRPDRDTEAFF	TGCGCCAGCAGACGCCCGGACAGGGACACTGAAGCTTTCTTT
TRBV10-3	few	TRBJ2-3	NA	CAISDLDTQYF	TGTGCCATCAGTGATTTGGATACGCAGTATTTT
TRBV7-2	many	TRBJ2-5	NA	CASSLGRAEETQYF	TGTGCCAGCAGCTTAGGCAGGGCTGAAGAGACCCAGTACTTC
TRBV7-8	NA	TRBJ2-5	TRBD2	CASSPLGLAVQETQYF	TGTGCCAGCAGCCCCCTGGGACTAGCGGTCCAAGAGACCCAGTACTTC
TRBV6-8	NA	TRBJ1-4	NA	CASSYGQGLEKLFF	TGTGCCAGCAGTTACGGGCAGGGACTCGAAAAACTGTTTTTT
TRBV20-1	NA	TRBJ2-4	NA	CSAPTSNIQYF	TGCAGTGCGCCTACTTCCAACATTCAGTACTTC
TRBV12-3/TRBV12-4	NA	TRBJ2-3	NA	CASSNPPFVGSTDTQYF	TGTGCCAGCAGCAACCCACCCTTTGTGGGGAGCACAGATACGCAGTATTTT
TRBV7-2	many	TRBJ2-7	NA	CASSLEDGVSSYEQYF	TGTGCCAGCAGCTTAGAGGACGGGGTTAGCTCCTACGAGCAGTACTTC
TRBV7-2	NA	TRBJ1-1	NA	CASSTQTGGTEAFF	TGTGCCAGCAGCACCCAGACCGGCGGAACTGAAGCTTTCTTT
TRBV27	NA	TRBJ1-5	NA	CASGSSNQPQHF	TGTGCCAGCGGTTCGAGCAATCAGCCCCAGCATTTT
TRBV7-2	NA	TRBJ2-7	NA	CASSSNPLGYEQYF	TGTGCCAGCAGCTCCAATCCGCTAGGCTACGAGCAGTACTTC
TRBV7-2	NA	TRBJ2-7	NA	CASSLQGGTGSYEQYF	TGTGCCAGCAGCCTCCAAGGAGGGACTGGGTCCTACGAGCAGTACTTC
TRBV23-1	NA	TRBJ2-3	NA	CASSHPGRESTDTQYF	TGCGCCAGCAGTCACCCGGGGCGGGAAAGCACAGATACGCAGTATTTT
TRBV20-1	NA	TRBJ1-1	NA	CSAGTGVVTEAFF	TGCAGTGCGGGGACGGGGGTGGTGACTGAAGCTTTCTTT
TRBV10-3	NA	TRBJ1-2	NA	CAISESLSTGYTF	TGTGCCATCAGTGAGTCCCTCAGCACCGGCTACACCTTC
TRBV19	few	TRBJ1-1	NA	CASSILRGDEAFF	TGTGCCAGTAGTATATTACGGGGAGATGAAGCTTTCTTT
TRBV2	once	TRBJ1-3	NA	CASSGYSGNTIYF	TGTGCCAGCAGCGGCTACTCTGGAAACACCATATATTTT
TRBV11-1	NA	TRBJ1-3	NA	CASSSTTGLSGNTIYF	TGTGCCAGCAGCTCAACAACAGGACTCTCTGGAAACACCATATATTTT
TRBV29-1	few	TRBJ2-2	NA	CSVGGPGTGDRGELFF	TGCAGCGTTGGAGGTCCGGGGACGGGGGATCGCGGGGAGCTGTTTTTT
TRBV6-6	few	TRBJ1-3	TRBD1	CASTQRGGSGNTIYF	TGTGCCAGCACCCAAAGAGGGGGCAGTGGAAACACCATATATTTT